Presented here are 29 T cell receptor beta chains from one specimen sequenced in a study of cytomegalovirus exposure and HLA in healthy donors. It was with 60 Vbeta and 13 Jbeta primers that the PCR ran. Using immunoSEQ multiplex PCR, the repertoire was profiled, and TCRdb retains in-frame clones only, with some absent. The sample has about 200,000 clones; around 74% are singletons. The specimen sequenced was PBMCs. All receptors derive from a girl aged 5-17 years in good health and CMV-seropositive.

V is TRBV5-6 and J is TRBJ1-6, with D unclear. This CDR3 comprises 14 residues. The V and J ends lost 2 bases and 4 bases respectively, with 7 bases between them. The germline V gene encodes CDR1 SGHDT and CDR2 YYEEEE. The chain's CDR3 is CASSLKQYNSPLHF. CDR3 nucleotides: TGTGCCAGCAGCTTAAAACAGTATAATTCACCCCTCCACTTT.

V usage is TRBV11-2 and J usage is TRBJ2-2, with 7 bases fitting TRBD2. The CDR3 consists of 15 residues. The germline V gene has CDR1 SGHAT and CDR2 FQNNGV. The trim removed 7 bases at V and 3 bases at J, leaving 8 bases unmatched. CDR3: CASNTWTSDTGELFF. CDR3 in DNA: TGTGCCAGCAACACATGGACTAGTGACACCGGGGAGCTGTTTTTT.

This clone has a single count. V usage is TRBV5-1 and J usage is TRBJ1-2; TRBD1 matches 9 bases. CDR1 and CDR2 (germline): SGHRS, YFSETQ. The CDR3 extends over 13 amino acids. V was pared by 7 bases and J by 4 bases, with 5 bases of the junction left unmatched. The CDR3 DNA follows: TGCGCCAGCCGGGACAGGGTCGGCTATGGCTACACCTTC. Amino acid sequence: CASRDRVGYGYTF.

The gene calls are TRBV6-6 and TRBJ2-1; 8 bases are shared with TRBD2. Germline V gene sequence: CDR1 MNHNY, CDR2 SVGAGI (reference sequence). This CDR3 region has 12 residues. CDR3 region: CGTGGFYNEQFF. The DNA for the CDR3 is TGTGGGACGGGGGGGTTTTACAATGAGCAGTTCTTC.

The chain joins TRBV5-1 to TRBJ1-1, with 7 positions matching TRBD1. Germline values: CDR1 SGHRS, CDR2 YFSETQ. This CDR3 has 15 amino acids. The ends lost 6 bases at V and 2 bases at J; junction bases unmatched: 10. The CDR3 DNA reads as TGCGCCAGCACTCTGGGAAGGACAGGCAACACTGAAGCTTTCTTT. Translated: CASTLGRTGNTEAFF.

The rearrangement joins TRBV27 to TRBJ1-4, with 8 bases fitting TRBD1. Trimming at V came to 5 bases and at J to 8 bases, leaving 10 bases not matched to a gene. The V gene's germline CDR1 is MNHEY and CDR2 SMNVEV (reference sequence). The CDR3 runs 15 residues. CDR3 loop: CASSPTGGTGEKLFF. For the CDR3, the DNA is TGTGCCAGCAGTCCTACAGGGGGGACAGGAGAAAAACTGTTTTTT.

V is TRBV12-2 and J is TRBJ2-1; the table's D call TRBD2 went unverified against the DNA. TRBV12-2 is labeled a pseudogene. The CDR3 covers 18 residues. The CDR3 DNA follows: TGTGCAAGTCGCGCCTTTAATGGGACTAGCGGGGAAGCGGCTGAGCAGTTCTTC. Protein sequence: CASRAFNGTSGEAAEQFF.

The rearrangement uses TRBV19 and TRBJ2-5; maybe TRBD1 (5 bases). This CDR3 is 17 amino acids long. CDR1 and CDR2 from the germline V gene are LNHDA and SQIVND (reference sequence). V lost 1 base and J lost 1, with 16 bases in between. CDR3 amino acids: CASSIGLQVTSQETQYF. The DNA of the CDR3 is TGTGCCAGTAGTATAGGGTTACAGGTGACTTCCCAAGAGACCCAGTACTTC.

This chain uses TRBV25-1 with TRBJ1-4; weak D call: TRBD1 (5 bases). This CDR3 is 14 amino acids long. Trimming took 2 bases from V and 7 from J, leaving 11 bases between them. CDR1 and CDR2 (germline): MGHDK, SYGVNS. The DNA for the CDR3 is TGTGCCAGCAGTGAAGGCAGGGTCGGTGAAAAACTGTTTTTT. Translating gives CASSEGRVGEKLFF.

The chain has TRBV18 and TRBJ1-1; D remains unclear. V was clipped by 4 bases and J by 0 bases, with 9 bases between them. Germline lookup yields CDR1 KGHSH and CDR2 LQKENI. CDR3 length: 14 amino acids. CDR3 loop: CASSQLGLNTEAFF. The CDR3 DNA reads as TGTGCCAGCTCACAACTAGGACTGAACACTGAAGCTTTCTTT.

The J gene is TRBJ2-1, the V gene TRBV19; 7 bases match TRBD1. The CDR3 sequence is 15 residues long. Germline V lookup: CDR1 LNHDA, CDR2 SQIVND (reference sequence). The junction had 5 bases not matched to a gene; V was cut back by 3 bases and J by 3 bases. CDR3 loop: CASSIVDRDYNEQFF. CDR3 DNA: TGTGCCAGTAGTATTGTAGACAGGGACTACAATGAGCAGTTCTTC.

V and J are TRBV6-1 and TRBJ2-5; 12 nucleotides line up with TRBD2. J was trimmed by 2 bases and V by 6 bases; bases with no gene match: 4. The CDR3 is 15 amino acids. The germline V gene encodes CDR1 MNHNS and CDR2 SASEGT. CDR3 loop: CASRGLAGTQETQYF. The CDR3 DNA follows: TGTGCCAGCAGAGGACTAGCGGGGACTCAAGAGACCCAGTACTTC.

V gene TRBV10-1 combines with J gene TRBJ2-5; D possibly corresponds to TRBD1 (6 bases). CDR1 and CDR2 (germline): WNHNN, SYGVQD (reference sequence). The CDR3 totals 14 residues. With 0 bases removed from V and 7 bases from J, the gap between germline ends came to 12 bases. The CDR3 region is CASSESPLGGTQYF. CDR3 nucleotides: TGCGCCAGCAGTGAGTCCCCCTTAGGGGGGACCCAGTACTTC.

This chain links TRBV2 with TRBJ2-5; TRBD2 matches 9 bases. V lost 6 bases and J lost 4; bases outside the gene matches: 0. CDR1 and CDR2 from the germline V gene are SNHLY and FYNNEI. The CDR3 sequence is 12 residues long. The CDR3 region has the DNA TGTGCCAGCAGGCGGGGGGGAGAGACCCAGTACTTC. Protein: CASRRGGETQYF.

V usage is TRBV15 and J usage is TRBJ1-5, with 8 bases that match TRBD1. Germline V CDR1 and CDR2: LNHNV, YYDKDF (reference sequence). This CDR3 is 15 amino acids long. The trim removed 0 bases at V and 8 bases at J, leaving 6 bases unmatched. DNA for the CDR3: TGTGCCACCAGCAGAGAGGACAGGGTTAGAGAGCCCCAGCATTTT. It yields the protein CATSREDRVREPQHF. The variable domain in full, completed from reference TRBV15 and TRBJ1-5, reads DAMVIQNPRYQVTQFGKPVTLSCSQTLNHNVMYWYQQKSSQAPKLLFHYYDKDFNNEADTPDNFQSRRPNTSFCFLDIRSPGLGDTAMYLCATSREDRVREPQHFGDGTRLSIL.

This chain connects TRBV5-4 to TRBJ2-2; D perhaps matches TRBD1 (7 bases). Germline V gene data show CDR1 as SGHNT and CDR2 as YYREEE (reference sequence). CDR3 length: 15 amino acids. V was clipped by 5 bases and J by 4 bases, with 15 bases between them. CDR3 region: CASSSTGEVTGELFF. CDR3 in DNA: TGTGCCAGCAGTAGTACAGGGGAGGTCACCGGGGAGCTGTTTTTT.

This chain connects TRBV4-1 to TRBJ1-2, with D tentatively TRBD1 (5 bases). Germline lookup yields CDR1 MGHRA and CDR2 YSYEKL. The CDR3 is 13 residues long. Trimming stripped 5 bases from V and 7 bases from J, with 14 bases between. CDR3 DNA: TGCGCCAGCAGCGGGCAGGGCACAGGTGGCTACACCTTC. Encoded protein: CASSGQGTGGYTF.

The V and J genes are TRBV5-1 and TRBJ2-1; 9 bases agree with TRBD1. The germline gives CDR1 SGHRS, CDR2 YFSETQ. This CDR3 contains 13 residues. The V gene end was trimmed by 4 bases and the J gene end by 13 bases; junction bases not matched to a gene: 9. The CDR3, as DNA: TGCGCCAGCAGCGACGCTCCGGGACAGGGACAGTTCTTC. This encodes CASSDAPGQGQFF.

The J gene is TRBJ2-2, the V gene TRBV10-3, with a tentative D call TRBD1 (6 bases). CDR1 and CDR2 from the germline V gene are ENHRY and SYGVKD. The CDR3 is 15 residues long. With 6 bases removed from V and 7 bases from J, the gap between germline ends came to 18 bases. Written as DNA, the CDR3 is TGTGCCATCAGCGAGCCCTCACAGGGTAGCGGGGAGCTGTTTTTT. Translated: CAISEPSQGSGELFF.

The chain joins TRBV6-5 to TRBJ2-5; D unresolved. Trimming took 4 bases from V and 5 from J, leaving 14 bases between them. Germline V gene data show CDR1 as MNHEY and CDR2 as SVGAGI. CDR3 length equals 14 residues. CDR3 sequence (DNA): TGTGCCAGCAGTTTAGGCGGTGTCTTTGAGACCCAGTACTTC. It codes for CASSLGGVFETQYF.

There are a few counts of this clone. Here the CDR3 DNA reads TGTGCCAGCAGCCAAGAACCCCACGAGAGCGGGGGGGCCGTTTGGCAGTTCTTC. It is translated as CASSQEPHESGGAVWQFF. V gene TRBV14 combines with J gene TRBJ2-1; 10 positions match TRBD2. This CDR3 comprises 18 residues. V lost 0 bases and J lost 12; bases outside the gene matches: 17. From germline, CDR1 is SGHDN and CDR2 FVKESK.

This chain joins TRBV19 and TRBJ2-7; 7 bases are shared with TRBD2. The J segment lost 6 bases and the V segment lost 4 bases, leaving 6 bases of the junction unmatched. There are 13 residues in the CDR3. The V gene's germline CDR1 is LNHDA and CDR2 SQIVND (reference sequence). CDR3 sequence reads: CASSNAGDGEQYF. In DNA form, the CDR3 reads TGTGCCAGTAGTAACGCGGGGGACGGCGAGCAGTACTTC.

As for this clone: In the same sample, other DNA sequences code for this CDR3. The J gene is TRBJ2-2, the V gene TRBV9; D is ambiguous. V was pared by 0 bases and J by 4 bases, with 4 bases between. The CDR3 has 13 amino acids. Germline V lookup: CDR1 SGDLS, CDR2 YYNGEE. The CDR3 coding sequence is TGTGCCAGCAGCGTAGGTAGCACCGGGGAGCTGTTTTTT. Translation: CASSVGSTGELFF.

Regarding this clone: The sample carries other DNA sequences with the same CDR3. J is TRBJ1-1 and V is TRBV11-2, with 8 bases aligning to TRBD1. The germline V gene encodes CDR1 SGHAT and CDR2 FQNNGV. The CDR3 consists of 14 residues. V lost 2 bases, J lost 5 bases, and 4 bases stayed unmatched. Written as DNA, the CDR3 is TGTGCCAGCAGCTTACAACAGGGGGGAACTGAAGCTTTCTTT. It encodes CASSLQQGGTEAFF.

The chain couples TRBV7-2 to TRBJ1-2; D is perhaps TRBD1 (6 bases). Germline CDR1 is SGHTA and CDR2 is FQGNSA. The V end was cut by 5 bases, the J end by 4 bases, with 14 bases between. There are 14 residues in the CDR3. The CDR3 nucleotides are TGTGCCAGCAGCATCCGACAGGTACCCTATGGCTACACCTTC. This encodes CASSIRQVPYGYTF.

This chain's CDR3 is CASSQGQVNEKLFF. DNA of the CDR3: TGTGCCAGCAGCCAGGGACAGGTTAATGAAAAACTGTTTTTT. This chain uses TRBV4-2 with TRBJ1-4; 8 nucleotides match TRBD1. This CDR3 has 14 amino acids. Losses at the gene ends were 3 bases for V and 4 bases for J; bases not matched to a gene: 1. Germline V gene sequence: CDR1 LGHNA, CDR2 YNFKEQ.

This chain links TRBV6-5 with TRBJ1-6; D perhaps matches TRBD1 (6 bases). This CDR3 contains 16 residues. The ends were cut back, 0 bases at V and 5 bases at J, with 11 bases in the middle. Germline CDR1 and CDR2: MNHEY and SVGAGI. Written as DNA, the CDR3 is TGTGCCAGCAGTTACTCGCAGGGGCTACATAATTCACCCCTCCACTTT. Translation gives CASSYSQGLHNSPLHF.

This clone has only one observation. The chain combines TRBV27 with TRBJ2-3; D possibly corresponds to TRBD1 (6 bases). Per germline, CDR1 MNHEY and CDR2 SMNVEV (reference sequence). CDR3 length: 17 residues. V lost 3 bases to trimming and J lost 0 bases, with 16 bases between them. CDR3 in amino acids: CASSFFFPGHSTDTQYF. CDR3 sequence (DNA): TGTGCCAGCAGTTTCTTCTTTCCGGGACATAGCACAGATACGCAGTATTTT.

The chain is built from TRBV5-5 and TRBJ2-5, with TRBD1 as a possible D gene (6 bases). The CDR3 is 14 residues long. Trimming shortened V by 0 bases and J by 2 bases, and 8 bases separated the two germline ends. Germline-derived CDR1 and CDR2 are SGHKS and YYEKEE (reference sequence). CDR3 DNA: TGTGCCAGCAGCTTGGACAGGGTACAAGAGACCCAGTACTTC. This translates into CASSLDRVQETQYF.